Presented here are 27 T cell receptor beta chains from one specimen sequenced in a study of T-cell memory formation after mild COVID-19. TCRdb recomputed calls from the 5' RACE reads with MiXCR, one row per CDR3 protein. The sample has some 450,000 distinct CDR3 sequences; roughly 18% are singletons. Sequenced input: PBMCs or a T cell subset sorted from them (not recorded which). The source of these receptors is a man between 18 and 29 years old who had mild COVID-19 (a few samples of this study predate the infection). Cell type and time point are not known.

The V and J genes are TRBV7-2 and TRBJ1-3, with D possibly being TRBD1 (5 bases). V was trimmed by 3 bases and J by 2 bases, leaving 11 bases between them. The CDR3 sequence is 15 residues long. CDR1 and CDR2 (germline): SGHTA, FQGNSA. The CDR3: CASSFWAGTGNTIYF. The CDR3 nucleotides are TGTGCCAGCAGCTTTTGGGCAGGGACTGGAAACACCATATATTTT.

This clonotype was picked up many times. This chain connects TRBV10-1 to TRBJ2-2; D is possibly TRBD1 (6 bases). This CDR3 spans 15 amino acids. The V end lost 5 bases, the J end lost 4 bases, and 14 bases lay between the germline ends. CDR1 and CDR2 from the germline V gene are WNHNN and SYGVQD (reference sequence). The chain's CDR3 is CASSQQGRGTGELFF. CDR3 sequence (DNA): TGCGCCAGCAGTCAACAGGGCCGGGGCACCGGGGAGCTGTTTTTT.

This chain joins TRBV20-1 and TRBJ2-7; D may be TRBD2 (6 bases). The CDR3 sequence is 16 residues long. Trimming shortened V by 5 bases and J by 4 bases, and 24 bases separated the two germline ends. Looked up from germline, CDR1 is DFQATT and CDR2 is SNEGSKA (reference sequence). The CDR3 sequence is CSAAGGTGEQEYEQYV. The CDR3 nucleotides read TGCAGTGCTGCAGGAGGGACGGGGGAGCAGGAATACGAGCAGTACGTC.

The rearrangement joins TRBV5-1 to TRBJ2-3, with 9 bases identical to TRBD2. CDR1 is SGHRS and CDR2 is YFSETQ in the germline V gene. The CDR3 runs to 17 residues. J was trimmed by 0 bases and V by 4 bases; bases with no gene match: 9. CDR3 DNA sequence: TGCGCCAGCAGCCCGGCCCTAGCGGGGTCTAGCACAGATACGCAGTATTTT. It yields the protein CASSPALAGSSTDTQYF.

There are many counts of this clonotype. This chain uses TRBV5-1 with TRBJ2-1; 10 bases align to TRBD2. CDR1 and CDR2 from the germline V gene are SGHRS and YFSETQ. V shed 0 bases, J shed 3 bases, and the junction held 6 bases outside the gene matches. This CDR3 has 17 amino acids. This CDR3 reads CASSLDGLAGDYNEQFF. DNA of the CDR3: TGCGCCAGCAGCTTGGACGGTCTAGCGGGGGACTACAATGAGCAGTTCTTC.

V is TRBV29-1 and J is TRBJ2-1; 7 nucleotides align to TRBD1. The CDR3 runs 14 residues. The V and J ends lost 6 bases and 6 bases, in that order; junction bases with no gene match: 11. Germline V gene data show CDR1 as SQVTM and CDR2 as ANQGSEA. The CDR3 is CSVPDRTRGNEQFF. CDR3 nucleotides: TGCAGCGTCCCGGACAGGACCCGGGGCAATGAGCAGTTCTTC.

This chain connects TRBV11-2 to TRBJ2-4; TRBD2 is a possible D gene (7 bases). The CDR3 sequence is 16 residues long. From germline, CDR1 is SGHAT and CDR2 FQNNGV. V gave up 5 bases and J gave up 0 bases, with 14 bases separating them. The CDR3 here is CASSQGRGGAKNIQYF. The CDR3 DNA follows: TGTGCCAGCAGCCAGGGGAGGGGGGGAGCCAAAAACATTCAGTACTTC. Using reference TRBV11-2 and TRBJ2-4 for the parts outside the CDR3, the full variable domain is EAGVAQSPRYKIIEKRQSVAFWCNPISGHATLYWYQQILGQGPKLLIQFQNNGVVDDSQLPKDRFSAERLKGVDSTLKIQPAKLEDSAVYLCASSQGRGGAKNIQYFGAGTRLSVL.

The chain employs TRBV4-3 and TRBJ1-6; D is ambiguous. CDR1 and CDR2 from the germline V gene are LGHNA and YSLEER. V was cut by 3 bases and J by 13 bases, with 13 bases left in between. This CDR3 is built from 13 residues. The CDR3 is CASSQYGRSPLHF. The CDR3 nucleotides read TGCGCCAGCAGCCAGTACGGACGGTCTCCCCTCCACTTT.

The gene calls are TRBV5-6 and TRBJ2-3; TRBD2 aligns across 11 bases. This CDR3 spans 18 amino acids. J lost 3 bases, V lost 0 bases, and 9 bases had no gene match. Germline lookup yields CDR1 SGHDT and CDR2 YYEEEE. CDR3 nucleotide sequence: TGTGCCAGCAGCTTGGGACTAGCGGGGTGGCTTGGGACAGATACGCAGTATTTT. Translated: CASSLGLAGWLGTDTQYF.

The chain carries TRBV28 and TRBJ2-2, with D possibly being TRBD2 (7 bases). Between the trimmed V and J ends, which lost 7 bases and 3 bases, there was a span of 24 bases. The CDR3 spans 18 residues. The germline V gene has CDR1 MDHEN and CDR2 SYDVKM. The chain's CDR3 is CASNLNTGTGGDTGELFF. In DNA form, the CDR3 reads TGTGCCAGCAACTTAAACACCGGAACGGGGGGCGACACCGGGGAGCTGTTTTTT.

This clonotype was observed a handful of times. The rearrangement uses TRBV4-1 and TRBJ1-4, with TRBD1 matching over 9 bases. The germline CDR1 and CDR2 sequences are MGHRA and YSYEKL. Trimming cost V 4 bases and J 8 bases; bases outside gene matches: 11. The CDR3 has 16 residues. The CDR3 DNA follows: TGCGCCAGCAGCCGGGGACAGGGAGGGCTAGGGGAAAAACTGTTTTTT. Its protein is CASSRGQGGLGEKLFF.

This clonotype was seen only a few times. The chain combines TRBV7-2 with TRBJ1-2, with unresolved D. There are 15 residues in the CDR3. V was cut by 0 bases and J by 2 bases, with 10 bases left in between. Germline V CDR1 and CDR2: SGHTA, FQGNSA. The CDR3 region is CASSLAAGRNYGYTF. In DNA form, the CDR3 reads TGTGCCAGCAGCTTAGCGGCTGGACGGAACTATGGCTACACCTTC.

This clonotype came up many times. The gene calls are TRBV5-1 and TRBJ2-1, with D possibly TRBD1 on 6 matching bases. The CDR3 length is 15 residues. V was pared by 0 bases and J by 0 bases, with 7 bases between. The germline CDR1 and CDR2 sequences are SGHRS and YFSETQ. CDR3 loop: CASSLEGDSYNEQFF. The CDR3 DNA reads TGCGCCAGCAGCTTGGAGGGGGACTCCTACAATGAGCAGTTCTTC.

This clonotype came up many times. This sequence joins TRBV29-1 and TRBJ1-1, with a tentative D call TRBD1 (6 bases). The CDR3 is 12 amino acids. V was shortened by 4 bases and J by 4 bases, with 10 bases between the two germline ends. From germline, CDR1 is SQVTM and CDR2 ANQGSEA. CDR3 coding DNA: TGCAGCGTTGGAAGGGGGGGCACTGAAGCTTTCTTT. The encoded protein is CSVGRGGTEAFF.

The gene calls are TRBV15 and TRBJ2-1; 10 nucleotides agree with TRBD2. The junction had 6 bases not matched to a gene; V was cut back by 0 bases and J by 13 bases. The CDR3 extends over 14 amino acids. Germline V gene sequence: CDR1 LNHNV, CDR2 YYDKDF (reference sequence). The CDR3 loop reads CATSRDSSGGYQFF. The CDR3 nucleotides read TGTGCCACCAGCAGAGATTCTAGCGGGGGTTACCAGTTCTTC.

The gene calls are TRBV6-5 and TRBJ2-2; 7 bases line up with TRBD1. V shed 0 bases, J shed 6 bases, and the junction held 13 bases outside the gene matches. Germline CDR1 is MNHEY and CDR2 is SVGAGI. The CDR3 has 18 amino acids. CDR3 amino acids: CASSYSTGSRNKAGELFF. CDR3 sequence (DNA): TGTGCCAGCAGTTACTCGACAGGGTCGAGAAACAAGGCCGGGGAGCTGTTTTTT.

The J gene is TRBJ1-2, the V gene TRBV7-3; D ambiguous. Germline CDR1 is SGHTA and CDR2 is FQGTGA. The V and J ends lost 2 bases and 7 bases respectively, with 11 bases between them. The CDR3 spans 13 residues. This CDR3 is CASSLEGMAGYTF. Written as DNA, the CDR3 is TGTGCCAGCAGCTTAGAGGGAATGGCTGGCTACACCTTC. The full variable domain, in which reference TRBV7-3 and TRBJ1-2 provide the parts outside the CDR3, is GAGVSQTPSNKVTEKGKYVELRCDPISGHTALYWYRQSLGQGPEFLIYFQGTGAADDSGLPNDRFFAVRPEGSVSTLKIQRTERGDSAVYLCASSLEGMAGYTFGSGTRLTVV.

CDR3 sequence: CASSRGVAGGLLDTQYF. In DNA, the CDR3 is TGCGCCAGCAGCCGGGGGGTAGCGGGAGGACTCTTGGATACGCAGTATTTT. This chain connects TRBV5-1 to TRBJ2-3, with 10 bases that match TRBD2. The CDR3 length is 17 residues. CDR1 is SGHRS, CDR2 YFSETQ, per germline. V was pared by 4 bases and J by 6 bases, with 14 bases of the junction left unmatched.

This chain links TRBV3-1 with TRBJ1-4; tentative D call: TRBD1 (5 bases). V dropped 2 bases and J dropped 2 bases, with 15 bases sitting between them. Germline loops: CDR1 LGHDT, CDR2 YNNKEL (reference sequence). This CDR3 is 17 amino acids long. CDR3 in DNA: TGTGCCAGCAGCCAATCGATAGCGGCAGGGACTAATGAAAAACTGTTTTTT. Its translation is CASSQSIAAGTNEKLFF.

This clonotype was observed a few times. The gene calls are TRBV7-2 and TRBJ2-7; the D is unclear. Per the germline V gene, CDR1 is SGHTA and CDR2 is FQGNSA. The CDR3 has 15 amino acids. V shed 1 base and J shed 0 bases, with 10 bases lying between them. In DNA form, the CDR3 reads TGTGCCAGCAGCTTAGAAGGGTTTAGCTCCTACGAGCAGTACTTC. It specifies CASSLEGFSSYEQYF. The full variable domain, its missing parts supplied by reference TRBV7-2 and TRBJ2-7, is GAGVSQSPSNKVTEKGKDVELRCDPISGHTALYWYRQSLGQGLEFLIYFQGNSAPDKSGLPSDRFSAERTGGSVSTLTIQRTQQEDSAVYLCASSLEGFSSYEQYFGPGTRLTVT.

The V call is TRBV30, the J call TRBJ1-1; D is uncertain. Germline V gene lookup returns CDR1 GTSNPN and CDR2 SVGIG (reference sequence). CDR3 size: 14 residues. V lost 4 bases, J lost 6 bases, and 18 bases lay in between. For the CDR3, the DNA is TGTGCCTGGACCCCCCCCACATCAGGCGCTGAAGCTTTCTTT. Translation gives CAWTPPTSGAEAFF.

This clonotype appeared many times. The chain has TRBV5-5 and TRBJ1-3, with 7 bases that match TRBD1. The length of the CDR3 is 14 residues. Germline CDR1 and CDR2: SGHKS and YYEKEE (reference sequence). V lost 3 bases to trimming and J lost 7 bases; unmatched junction nucleotides: 7. Here the CDR3 reads CASSSTRGGNTIYF. The CDR3 DNA sequence: TGTGCCAGCAGCTCGACCAGGGGGGGTAACACCATATATTTT.

There are many counts of this clonotype. V gene TRBV7-9 combines with J gene TRBJ2-3, with TRBD1 matching over 10 bases. Germline V lookup: CDR1 SEHNR, CDR2 FQNEAQ (reference sequence). J gave up 4 bases and V 4 bases, and 2 bases lay outside the gene matches. The CDR3 is made up of 14 amino acids. CDR3 amino acids: CASSSTGGADTQYF. CDR3 coding DNA: TGTGCCAGCAGCTCGACAGGGGGCGCAGATACGCAGTATTTT.

This clonotype was seen only a few times. J is TRBJ2-4 and V is TRBV7-2; no reliable D call. Germline V CDR1 and CDR2: SGHTA, FQGNSA. Trimming took 5 bases from V and 10 from J, leaving 15 bases between them. CDR3 length: 13 residues. The CDR3 region is CASSHDSYGIQYF. The CDR3 DNA reads as TGTGCCAGCAGCCACGACTCGTATGGGATTCAGTACTTC.

The chain is built from TRBV5-4 and TRBJ2-2; D is possibly TRBD1 (6 bases). There are 12 residues in the CDR3. V gave up 4 bases and J gave up 7 bases, with 8 bases separating them. Germline V CDR1 and CDR2: SGHNT, YYREEE (reference sequence). CDR3 sequence: CASSRQDGELFF. DNA for the CDR3: TGTGCCAGCAGCCGACAGGACGGGGAGCTGTTTTTT.

The J gene is TRBJ1-1, the V gene TRBV2, with 7 positions matching TRBD1. V was pared by 11 bases and J by 4 bases, with 10 bases of the junction left unmatched. The CDR3 consists of 13 residues. Germline V CDR1 and CDR2: SNHLY, FYNNEI. CDR3 residues: CAGTGEEFTEAFF. Written as DNA, the CDR3 is TGTGCCGGAACAGGGGAGGAATTCACTGAAGCTTTCTTT.

This clonotype was seen a few times. This chain connects TRBV12-3 or TRBV12-4 to TRBJ1-3; D is undetermined. The V gene lost 2 bases and the J gene lost 2 bases, with 19 bases spanning the gap. CDR3 length: 18 amino acids. As DNA, the CDR3 is TGTGCCAGCAGTTTATCAAGGGCCTTGAACCGACCTGGAAACACCATATATTTT. Translating gives CASSLSRALNRPGNTIYF.